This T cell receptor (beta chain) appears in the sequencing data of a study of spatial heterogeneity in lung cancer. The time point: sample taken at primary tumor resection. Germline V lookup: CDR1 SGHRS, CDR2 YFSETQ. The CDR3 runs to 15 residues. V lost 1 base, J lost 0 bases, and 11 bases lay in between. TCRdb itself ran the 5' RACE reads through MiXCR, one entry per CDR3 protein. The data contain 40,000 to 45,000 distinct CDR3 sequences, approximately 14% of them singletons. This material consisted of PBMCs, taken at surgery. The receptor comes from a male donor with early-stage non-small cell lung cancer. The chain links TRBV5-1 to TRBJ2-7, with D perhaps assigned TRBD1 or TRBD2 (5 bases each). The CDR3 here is CASSLSAGSSYEQYF. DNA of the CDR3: TGCGCCAGCAGCTTGTCGGCAGGGAGCTCCTACGAGCAGTACTTC.